This T cell receptor beta chain originates from a study of blood T cells in healthy people across ages. Study-level results: When set beside aged donors, long-lived donors presented more naive CD4+ cells and higher diversity. Per million T cells, TCR beta diversity dropped about linearly as age rose. Naive and antigen-experienced cells could not be conclusively compared, given unsorted PBMCs.

Many counts were recorded for this clonotype. What it binds is not known. Per germline, CDR1 LGHNA and CDR2 YSLEER. The CDR3 has 16 amino acids. V was trimmed by 1 base and J by 7 bases, leaving 14 bases between them. Per-sample PBMC isolation yielded at least 6.5 million cells. A second about 7 to 11 cycle PCR used barcoded and J-beta primers. In TCRdb, the 5' RACE reads were re-called with MiXCR into one record per CDR3 protein. The sample has about 580,000 distinct CDR3 sequences, around 50% seen once. This TCR was sampled from a man older than 75 in good health. The chain couples TRBV4-3 to TRBJ1-6; D gene ambiguous. Sequenced input: blood. The CDR3 here is CASSQVVRSTNSPLHF. The CDR3 coding sequence is TGCGCCAGCAGCCAAGTGGTCCGAAGCACAAATTCACCCCTCCACTTT.